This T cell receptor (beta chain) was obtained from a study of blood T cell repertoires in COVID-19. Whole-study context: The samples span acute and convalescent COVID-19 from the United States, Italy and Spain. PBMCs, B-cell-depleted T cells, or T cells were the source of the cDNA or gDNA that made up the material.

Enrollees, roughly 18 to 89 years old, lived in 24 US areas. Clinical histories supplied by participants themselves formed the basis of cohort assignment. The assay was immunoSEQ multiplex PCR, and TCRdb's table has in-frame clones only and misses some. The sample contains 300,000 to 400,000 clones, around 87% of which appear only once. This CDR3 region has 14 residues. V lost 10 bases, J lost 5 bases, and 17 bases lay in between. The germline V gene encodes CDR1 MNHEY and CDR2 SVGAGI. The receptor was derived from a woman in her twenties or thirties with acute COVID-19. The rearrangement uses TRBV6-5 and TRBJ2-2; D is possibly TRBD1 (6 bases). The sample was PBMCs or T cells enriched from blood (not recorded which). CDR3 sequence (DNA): TGTGCCACCCTCCAGGCAGGGGTGACCGGGGAGCTGTTTTTT. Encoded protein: CATLQAGVTGELFF.